A selection of T cell receptor beta chains follows, all from one sample in a study of human T cells and chemical hapten exposure. A single record per CDR3 protein comes from TCRdb applying MiXCR to the RACE reads. Of about 180,000 distinct CDR3 sequences in the sample, nearly 30% were seen once. The sample in question was whole blood, obtained in connection with sensitization to the hapten diphenylcyclopropenone (DPC). These receptors all come from a woman in her thirties with alopecia areata. Some clones in this sample may be carry-over from other donors' samples. CDR3s include the opening cysteine and the closing phenylalanine or tryptophan. A D gene is named only where the DNA matches it firmly. For some rows the clone size is stated as once, few or many, or as a class when expanded; others skip it.

clone size	D gene	V gene	CDR3 length	J gene	CDR3 DNA	CDR3 protein
-	TRBD1	TRBV29-1	13	TRBJ2-1	TGCAGCGCGGGGGGACAGGGGGGCAATGAGCAGTTCTTC	CSAGGQGGNEQFF
few	TRBD2	TRBV9	14	TRBJ2-7	TGTGCCAGCAGCGCTGGGGGGGTACCCTACGAGCAGTACTTC	CASSAGGVPYEQYF
-	-	TRBV29-1	13	TRBJ2-3	TGCAGCGTTGAGCAAGCGTCAACAGATACGCAGTATTTT	CSVEQASTDTQYF
-	-	TRBV9	13	TRBJ1-5	TGTGCCAGCAGCGTCCATAGCAATCAGCCCCAGCATTTT	CASSVHSNQPQHF
-	-	TRBV5-5	15	TRBJ1-4	TGTGCCAGCAGCTCTCTTGGGCCAACTAATGAAAAACTGTTTTTT	CASSSLGPTNEKLFF
-	TRBD1	TRBV6-2/TRBV6-3	15	TRBJ2-7	TGTGCCAGCAGTGCCGATCGGGACAGCGACTACGAGCAGTACTTC	CASSADRDSDYEQYF
-	TRBD1	TRBV5-1	16	TRBJ1-1	TGCGCCAGCAGCTGGACCTTTCCAGGGGGTGACACTGAAGCTTTCTTT	CASSWTFPGGDTEAFF
few	TRBD1	TRBV7-2	14	TRBJ1-1	TGTGCCAGCAGCTTAGAGGGGGCGTACACTGAAGCTTTCTTT	CASSLEGAYTEAFF
-	TRBD2	TRBV6-2/TRBV6-3	19	TRBJ2-1	TGTGCCAGCAGTCCCGGTAGTCTAGCGGTAGGCCTATCCTACAATGAGCAGTTCTTC	CASSPGSLAVGLSYNEQFF
-	TRBD1	TRBV10-3	14	TRBJ2-1	TGTGCCATCTCCGTTGGGGACAGATCCAATGAGCAGTTCTTC	CAISVGDRSNEQFF
-	TRBD1	TRBV28	16	TRBJ2-6	TGTGCCAGCAGTCTACCAGACAGGGCTGGGGCCAACGTCCTGACTTTC	CASSLPDRAGANVLTF
-	-	TRBV20-1	10	TRBJ2-1	TGCAGTGTCGGGGCTCGAGGGCAGTTCTTC	CSVGARGQFF
-	-	TRBV29-1	13	TRBJ1-5	TGCAGCGTTGCTGGGGGGGCGGATCAGCCCCAGCATTTT	CSVAGGADQPQHF
-	-	TRBV7-2	13	TRBJ2-3	TGTGCCAGCAGCTTAAATGGCGTAGATACGCAGTATTTT	CASSLNGVDTQYF
-	-	TRBV5-1	14	TRBJ2-3	TGCGCCAGCAGCTTGGATCGGCCCCGCGCTGCGCAGTATTTT	CASSLDRPRAAQYF
-	-	TRBV3-1	12	TRBJ2-5	TGTGCCAGTCGACAGGTCCAAGAGACCCAGTACTTC	CASRQVQETQYF
few	-	TRBV20-1	13	TRBJ1-1	TGCAGTGCTAGAGGGCCAGGGAACACTGAAGCTTTCTTT	CSARGPGNTEAFF
-	TRBD1	TRBV12-3/TRBV12-4	14	TRBJ2-7	TGTGCCAGCAGTTTCACAGACAGGGGTACCGAGCAGTACTTC	CASSFTDRGTEQYF
few	TRBD2	TRBV7-2	14	TRBJ2-7	TGTGCCAGCAGCTCCAATAGCGGGGGGGCTTGGCAGTACTTC	CASSSNSGGAWQYF
-	TRBD1	TRBV6-1	16	TRBJ2-2	TGTGCCAGCTTGAGCGCAGGGGGCGCCTACACCGGGGAGCTGTTTTTT	CASLSAGGAYTGELFF
few	TRBD2	TRBV28	15	TRBJ2-1	TGTGCCAGCAGTTTGAGGACTAGCGGGGTTGGGGAGCAGTTCTTC	CASSLRTSGVGEQFF
few	-	TRBV4-3	15	TRBJ2-1	TGCGCCAGCAGCTCTCGAGTCCGCTCCTACAATGAGCAGTTCTTC	CASSSRVRSYNEQFF
-	-	TRBV11-1	14	TRBJ2-7	TGTGCCAGCAGCTTAGACATGGGTCCCTACGAGCAGTACTTC	CASSLDMGPYEQYF
-	-	TRBV3-1	14	TRBJ1-6	TGTGCCAGCAGCCAAGTAGGAGGGAATTCATCCCTCCACTTT	CASSQVGGNSSLHF
-	TRBD2	TRBV20-1	14	TRBJ2-5	TGCAGTGCTAGGGGGGAACTAGCGGAAGAGACCCAGTACTTC	CSARGELAEETQYF